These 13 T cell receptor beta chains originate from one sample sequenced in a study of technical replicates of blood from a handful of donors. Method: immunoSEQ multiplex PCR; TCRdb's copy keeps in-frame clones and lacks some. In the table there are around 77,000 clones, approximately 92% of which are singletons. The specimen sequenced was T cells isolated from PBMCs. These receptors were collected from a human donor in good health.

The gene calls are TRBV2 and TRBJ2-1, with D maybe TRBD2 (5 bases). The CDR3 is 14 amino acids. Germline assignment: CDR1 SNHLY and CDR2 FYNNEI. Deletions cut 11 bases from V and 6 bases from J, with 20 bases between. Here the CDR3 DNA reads TGTGCCGCAACGAGAGCTAGCACGCTCAATGAGCAGTTCTTC. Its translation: CAATRASTLNEQFF.

The CDR3 region is CASSSSTMTEAFF. The CDR3 nucleotides are TGTGCCAGCAGCTCTTCAACTATGACTGAAGCTTTCTTT. This chain uses TRBV7-9 with TRBJ1-1; the D is unclear. V shed 4 bases and J shed 5 bases, with 11 bases lying between them. The CDR3 has 13 residues. Germline V gene data show CDR1 as SEHNR and CDR2 as FQNEAQ (reference sequence). Drawing the rest from reference TRBV7-9 and TRBJ1-1, the complete variable domain is DTGVSQNPRHKITKRGQNVTFRCDPISEHNRLYWYRQTLGQGPEFLTYFQNEAQLEKSRLLSDRFSAERPKGSFSTLEIQRTEQGDSAMYLCASSSSTMTEAFFGQGTRLTVV.

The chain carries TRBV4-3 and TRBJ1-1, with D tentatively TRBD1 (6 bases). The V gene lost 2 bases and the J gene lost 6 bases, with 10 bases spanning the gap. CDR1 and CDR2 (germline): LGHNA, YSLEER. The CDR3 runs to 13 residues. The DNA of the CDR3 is TGCGCCAGCAGCCAAACAGGGATCGCTGAAGCTTTCTTT. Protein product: CASSQTGIAEAFF.

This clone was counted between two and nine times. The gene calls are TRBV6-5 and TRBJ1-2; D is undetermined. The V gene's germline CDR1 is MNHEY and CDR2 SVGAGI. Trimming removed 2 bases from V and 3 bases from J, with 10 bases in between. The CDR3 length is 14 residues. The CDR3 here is CASSYGEGHYGYTF. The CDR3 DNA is TGTGCCAGCAGTTACGGGGAGGGCCACTATGGCTACACCTTC.

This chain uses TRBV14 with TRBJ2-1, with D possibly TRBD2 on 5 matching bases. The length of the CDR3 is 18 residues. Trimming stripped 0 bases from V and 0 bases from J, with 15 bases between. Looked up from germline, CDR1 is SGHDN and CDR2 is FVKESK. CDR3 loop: CASSQESLAYFSYNEQFF. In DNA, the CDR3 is TGTGCCAGCAGCCAAGAATCCCTAGCTTACTTCTCCTACAATGAGCAGTTCTTC. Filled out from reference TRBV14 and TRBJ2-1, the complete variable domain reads EAGVTQFPSHSVIEKGQTVTLRCDPISGHDNLYWYRRVMGKEIKFLLHFVKESKQDESGMPNNRFLAERTGGTYSTLKVQPAELEDSGVYFCASSQESLAYFSYNEQFFGPGTRLTVL.

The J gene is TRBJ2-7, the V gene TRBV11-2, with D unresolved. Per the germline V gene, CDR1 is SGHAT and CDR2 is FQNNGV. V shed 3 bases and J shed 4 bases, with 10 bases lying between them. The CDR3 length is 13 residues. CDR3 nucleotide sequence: TGTGCCAGCAGCTTGGCCCGAACGTACGAGCAGTACTTC. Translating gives CASSLARTYEQYF. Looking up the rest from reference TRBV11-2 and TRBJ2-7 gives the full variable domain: EAGVAQSPRYKIIEKRQSVAFWCNPISGHATLYWYQQILGQGPKLLIQFQNNGVVDDSQLPKDRFSAERLKGVDSTLKIQPAKLEDSAVYLCASSLARTYEQYFGPGTRLTVT.

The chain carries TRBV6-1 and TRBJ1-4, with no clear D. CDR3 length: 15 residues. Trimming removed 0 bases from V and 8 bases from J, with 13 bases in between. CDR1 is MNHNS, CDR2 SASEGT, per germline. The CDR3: CASSEAGLNSEKLFF. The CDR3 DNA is TGTGCCAGCAGTGAAGCCGGTCTAAATTCCGAAAAACTGTTTTTT.

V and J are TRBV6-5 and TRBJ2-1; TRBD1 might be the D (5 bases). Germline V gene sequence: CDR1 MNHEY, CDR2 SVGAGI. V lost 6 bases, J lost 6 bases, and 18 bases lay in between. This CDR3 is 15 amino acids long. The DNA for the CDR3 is TGTGCCAGCAGCCCGTGGCAGGGAATGAGCAATGAGCAGTTCTTC. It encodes CASSPWQGMSNEQFF.

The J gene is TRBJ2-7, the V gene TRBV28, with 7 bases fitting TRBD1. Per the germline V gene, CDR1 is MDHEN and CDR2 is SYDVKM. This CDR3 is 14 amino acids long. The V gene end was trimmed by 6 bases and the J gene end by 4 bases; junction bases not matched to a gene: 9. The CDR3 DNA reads TGTGCCAGCAGCTACGGACAGGAATTATACGAGCAGTACTTC. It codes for CASSYGQELYEQYF.

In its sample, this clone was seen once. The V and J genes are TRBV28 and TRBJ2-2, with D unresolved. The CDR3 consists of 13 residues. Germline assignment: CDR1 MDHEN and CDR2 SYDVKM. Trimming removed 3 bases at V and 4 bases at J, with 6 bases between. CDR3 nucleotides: TGTGCCAGCAGTTTTTCCAGCACCGGGGAGCTGTTTTTT. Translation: CASSFSSTGELFF.

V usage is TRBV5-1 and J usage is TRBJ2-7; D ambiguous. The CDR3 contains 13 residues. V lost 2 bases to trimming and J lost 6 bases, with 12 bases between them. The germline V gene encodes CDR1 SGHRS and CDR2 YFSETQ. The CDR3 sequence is CASSFDPSSEQYF. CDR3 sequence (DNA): TGCGCCAGCAGCTTCGATCCTAGTAGCGAGCAGTACTTC. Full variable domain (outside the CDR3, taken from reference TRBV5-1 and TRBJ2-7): KAGVTQTPRYLIKTRGQQVTLSCSPISGHRSVSWYQQTPGQGLQFLFEYFSETQRNKGNFPGRFSGRQFSNSRSEMNVSTLELGDSALYLCASSFDPSSEQYFGPGTRLTVT.

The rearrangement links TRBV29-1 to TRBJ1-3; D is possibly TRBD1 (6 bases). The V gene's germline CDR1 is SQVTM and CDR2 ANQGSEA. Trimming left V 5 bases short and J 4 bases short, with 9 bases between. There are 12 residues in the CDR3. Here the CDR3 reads CSVTGIGNTIYF. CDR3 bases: TGCAGCGTTACAGGGATCGGAAACACCATATATTTT.

The CDR3 spells CASSPREAADTQYF. In DNA form, the CDR3 reads TGTGCCAGCAGTCCGCGGGAGGCGGCGGATACGCAGTATTTT. The chain employs TRBV27 and TRBJ2-3; 8 bases are a match to TRBD2. There are 14 residues in the CDR3. CDR1 MNHEY and CDR2 SMNVEV come from the germline V gene (reference sequence). The junction had 7 bases not matched to a gene; V was cut back by 5 bases and J by 6 bases.